This T cell receptor beta chain was sequenced for a study of cytomegalovirus exposure and HLA in healthy donors. Overall study results and limits: According to the study, around 160 TCR beta chains were cytomegalovirus-associated.

The germline V gene encodes CDR1 MNHEY and CDR2 SMNVEV (reference sequence). The CDR3 totals 14 residues. Trimming removed 2 bases from V and 7 bases from J; junction bases left unmatched: 3. A multiplex PCR was run with 60 Vbeta primers and 13 Jbeta primers. TCRdb's copy holds only in-frame clones and misses some; the assay was immunoSEQ multiplex PCR. Among about 180,000 clones listed, 77% were seen once. Turning to this clone: Its antigen is undetermined.

The receptor was isolated from a man between 18 and 29 years old in good health and CMV-seronegative. The specimen was PBMCs. This chain links TRBV27 with TRBJ2-1, with 9 bases identical to TRBD1. DNA for the CDR3: TGTGCCAGCAGTTTAGGGACAGGGTGGAATGAGCAGTTCTTC. It encodes CASSLGTGWNEQFF.